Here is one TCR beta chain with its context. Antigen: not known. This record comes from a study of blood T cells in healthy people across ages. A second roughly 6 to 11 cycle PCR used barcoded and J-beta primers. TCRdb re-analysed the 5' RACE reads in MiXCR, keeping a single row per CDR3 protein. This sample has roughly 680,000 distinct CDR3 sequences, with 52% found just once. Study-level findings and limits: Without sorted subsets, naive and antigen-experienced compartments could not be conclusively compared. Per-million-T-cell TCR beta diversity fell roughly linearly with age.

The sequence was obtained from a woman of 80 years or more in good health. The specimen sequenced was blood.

The CDR3 reads CASTARGGNQPQHF. Here the CDR3 DNA reads TGTGCCAGCACCGCCAGGGGTGGCAATCAGCCCCAGCATTTT. The chain has TRBV12-3 or TRBV12-4 and TRBJ1-5; TRBD1 is a possible D gene (6 bases). This CDR3 is 14 amino acids long. V lost 7 bases, J lost 2 bases, and 12 bases lay in between.